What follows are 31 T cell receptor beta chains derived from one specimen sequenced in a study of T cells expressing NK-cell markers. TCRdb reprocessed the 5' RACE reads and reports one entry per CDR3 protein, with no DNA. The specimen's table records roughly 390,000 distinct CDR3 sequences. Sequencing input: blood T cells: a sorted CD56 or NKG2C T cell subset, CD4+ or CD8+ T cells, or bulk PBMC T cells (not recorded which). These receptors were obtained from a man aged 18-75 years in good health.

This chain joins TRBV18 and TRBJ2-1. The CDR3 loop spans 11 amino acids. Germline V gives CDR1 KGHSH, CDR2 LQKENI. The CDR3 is CASSPPPEQFF.

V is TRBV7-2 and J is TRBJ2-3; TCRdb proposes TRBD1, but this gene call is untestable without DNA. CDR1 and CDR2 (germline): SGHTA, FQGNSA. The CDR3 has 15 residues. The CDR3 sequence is CASTEGGYGTDTQYF.

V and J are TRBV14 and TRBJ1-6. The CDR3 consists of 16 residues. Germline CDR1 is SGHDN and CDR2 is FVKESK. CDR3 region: CASSQGQLIYNSPLHF.

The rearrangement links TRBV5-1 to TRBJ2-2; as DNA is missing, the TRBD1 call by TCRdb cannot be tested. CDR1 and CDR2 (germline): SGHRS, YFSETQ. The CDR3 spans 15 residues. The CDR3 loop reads CASSLWTGGSGELFF.

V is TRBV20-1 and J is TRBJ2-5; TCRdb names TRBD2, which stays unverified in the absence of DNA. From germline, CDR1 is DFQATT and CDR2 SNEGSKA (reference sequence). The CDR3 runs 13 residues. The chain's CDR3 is CSAVTSGGETQYF.

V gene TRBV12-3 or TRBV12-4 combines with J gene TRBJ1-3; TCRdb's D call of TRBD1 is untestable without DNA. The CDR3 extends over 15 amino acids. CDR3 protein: CASSNRGYSGNTIYF.

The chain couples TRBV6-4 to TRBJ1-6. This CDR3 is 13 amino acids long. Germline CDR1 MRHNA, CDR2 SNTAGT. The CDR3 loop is CASSEDLGSPLHF.

Here the CDR3 reads CASKVGPILSTDTQYF. V is TRBV7-2 and J is TRBJ2-3; without DNA, the TCRdb call of TRBD1 cannot be checked. Per germline, CDR1 SGHTA and CDR2 FQGNSA. The CDR3 sequence is 16 residues long.

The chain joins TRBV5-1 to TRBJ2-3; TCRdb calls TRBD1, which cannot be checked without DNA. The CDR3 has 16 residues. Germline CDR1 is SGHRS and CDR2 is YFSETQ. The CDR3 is CASSPHGGTSTDTQYF.

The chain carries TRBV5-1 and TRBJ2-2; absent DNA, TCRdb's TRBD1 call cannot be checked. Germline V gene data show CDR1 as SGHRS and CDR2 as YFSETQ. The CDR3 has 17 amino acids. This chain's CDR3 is CASSTRGQGGNTGELFF.

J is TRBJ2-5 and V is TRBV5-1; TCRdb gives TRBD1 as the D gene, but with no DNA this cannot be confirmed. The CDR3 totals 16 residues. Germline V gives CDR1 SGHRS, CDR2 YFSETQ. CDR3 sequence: CASSLLTTGVRETQYF.

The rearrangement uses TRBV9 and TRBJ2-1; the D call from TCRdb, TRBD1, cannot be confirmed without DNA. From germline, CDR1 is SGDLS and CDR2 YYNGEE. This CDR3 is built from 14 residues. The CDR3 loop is CASSVAGVRNEQFF.

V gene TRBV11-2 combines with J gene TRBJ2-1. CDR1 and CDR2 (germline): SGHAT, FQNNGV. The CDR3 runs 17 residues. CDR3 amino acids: CASSLDLRTGSYNEQFF.

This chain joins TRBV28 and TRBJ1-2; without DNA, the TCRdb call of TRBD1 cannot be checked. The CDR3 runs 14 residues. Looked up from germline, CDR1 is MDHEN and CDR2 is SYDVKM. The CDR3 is CASSSTGVNYGYTF.

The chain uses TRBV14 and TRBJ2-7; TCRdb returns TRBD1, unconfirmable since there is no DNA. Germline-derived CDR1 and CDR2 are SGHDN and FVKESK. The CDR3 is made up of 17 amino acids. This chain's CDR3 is CASSRRGQTGYPYEQYF.

The CDR3 is CASSLGSGQGAYEQYF. The chain links TRBV5-5 to TRBJ2-7; TCRdb names TRBD1, which stays unverified in the absence of DNA. The CDR3 is 16 amino acids. Germline V CDR1 and CDR2: SGHKS, YYEKEE (reference sequence).

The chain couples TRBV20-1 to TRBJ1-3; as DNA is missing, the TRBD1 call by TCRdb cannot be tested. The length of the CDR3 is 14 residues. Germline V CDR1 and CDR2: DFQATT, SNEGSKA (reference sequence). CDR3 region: CSASHRDTGNTIYF.

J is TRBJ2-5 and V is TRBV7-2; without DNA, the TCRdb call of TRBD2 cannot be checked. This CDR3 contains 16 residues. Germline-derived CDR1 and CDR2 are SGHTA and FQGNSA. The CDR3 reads CASSLVAGGRQETQYF.

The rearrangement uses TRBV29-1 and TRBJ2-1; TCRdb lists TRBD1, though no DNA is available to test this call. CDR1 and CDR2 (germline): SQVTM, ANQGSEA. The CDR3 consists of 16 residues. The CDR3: CSVDVTSSGGRNEQFF.

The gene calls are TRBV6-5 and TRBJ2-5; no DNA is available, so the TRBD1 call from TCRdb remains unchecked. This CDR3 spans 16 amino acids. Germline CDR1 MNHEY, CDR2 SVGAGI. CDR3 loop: CASSYSTGPGQETQYF.

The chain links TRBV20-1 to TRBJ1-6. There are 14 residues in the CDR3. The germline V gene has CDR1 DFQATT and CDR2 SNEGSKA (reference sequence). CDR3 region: CSARAFAYNSPLHF.

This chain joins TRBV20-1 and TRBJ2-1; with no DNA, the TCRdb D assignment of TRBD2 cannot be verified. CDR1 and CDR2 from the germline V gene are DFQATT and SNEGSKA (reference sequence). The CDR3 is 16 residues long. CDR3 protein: CSARDLEADRLNEQFF.

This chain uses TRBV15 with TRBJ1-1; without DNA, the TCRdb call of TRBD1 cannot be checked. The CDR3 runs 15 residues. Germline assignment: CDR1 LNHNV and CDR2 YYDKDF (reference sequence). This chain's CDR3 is CATSRNQGPGTEAFF.

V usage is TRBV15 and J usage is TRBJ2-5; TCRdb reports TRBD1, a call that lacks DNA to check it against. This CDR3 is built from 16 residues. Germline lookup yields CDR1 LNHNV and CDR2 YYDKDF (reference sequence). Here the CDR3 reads CATSRVSGQAAGTQYF.

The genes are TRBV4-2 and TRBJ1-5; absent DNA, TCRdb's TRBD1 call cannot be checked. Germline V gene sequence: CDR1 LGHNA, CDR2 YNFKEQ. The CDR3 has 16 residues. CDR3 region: CASSQEYIGTNQPQHF.

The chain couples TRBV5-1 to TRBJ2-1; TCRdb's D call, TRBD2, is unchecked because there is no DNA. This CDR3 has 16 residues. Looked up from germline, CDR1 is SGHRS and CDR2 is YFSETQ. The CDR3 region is CASSFTSGGATHEQFF.

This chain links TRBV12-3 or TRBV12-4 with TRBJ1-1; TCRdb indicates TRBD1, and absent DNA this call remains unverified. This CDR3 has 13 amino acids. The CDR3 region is CASILQGLGEAFF.

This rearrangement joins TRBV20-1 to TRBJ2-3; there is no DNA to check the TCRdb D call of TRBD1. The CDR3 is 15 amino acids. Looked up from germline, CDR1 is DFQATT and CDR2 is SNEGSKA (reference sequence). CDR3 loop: CSAGRDIIVTDTQYF.

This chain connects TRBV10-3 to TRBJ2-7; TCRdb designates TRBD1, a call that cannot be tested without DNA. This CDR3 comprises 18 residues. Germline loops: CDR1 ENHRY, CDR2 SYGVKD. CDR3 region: CAISETPWPRGDSYEQYF.

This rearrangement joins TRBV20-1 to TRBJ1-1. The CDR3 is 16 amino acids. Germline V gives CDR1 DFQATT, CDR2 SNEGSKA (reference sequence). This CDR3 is CSARGTSARLNTEAFF.

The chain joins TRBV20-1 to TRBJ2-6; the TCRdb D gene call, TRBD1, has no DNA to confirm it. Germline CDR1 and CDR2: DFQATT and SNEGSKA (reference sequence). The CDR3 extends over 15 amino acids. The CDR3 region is CSARDKAAGANVLTF.